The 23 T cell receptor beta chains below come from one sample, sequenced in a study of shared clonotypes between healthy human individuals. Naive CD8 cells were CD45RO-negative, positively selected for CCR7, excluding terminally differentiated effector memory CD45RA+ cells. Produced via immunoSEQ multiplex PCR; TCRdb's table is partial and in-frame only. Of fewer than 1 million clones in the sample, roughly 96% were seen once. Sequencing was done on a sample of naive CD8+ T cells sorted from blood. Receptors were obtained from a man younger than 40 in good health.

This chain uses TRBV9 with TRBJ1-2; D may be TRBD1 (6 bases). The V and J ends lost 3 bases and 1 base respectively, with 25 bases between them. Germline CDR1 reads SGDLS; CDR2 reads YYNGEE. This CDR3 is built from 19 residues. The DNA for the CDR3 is TGTGCCAGCAGCGGCCTAGGATCCTTTGGAGGACAGTATAACTATGGCTACACCTTC. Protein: CASSGLGSFGGQYNYGYTF.

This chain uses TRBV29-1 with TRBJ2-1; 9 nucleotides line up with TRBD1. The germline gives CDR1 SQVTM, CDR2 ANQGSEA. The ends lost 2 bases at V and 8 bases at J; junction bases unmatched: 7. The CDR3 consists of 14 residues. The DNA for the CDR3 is TGCAGCGTTGAAAGACTACAGGGGGCTTATGAGCAGTTCTTC. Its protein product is CSVERLQGAYEQFF.

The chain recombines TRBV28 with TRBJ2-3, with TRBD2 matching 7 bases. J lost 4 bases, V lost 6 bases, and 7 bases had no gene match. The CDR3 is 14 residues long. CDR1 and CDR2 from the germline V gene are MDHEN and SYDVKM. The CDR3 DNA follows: TGTGCCAGCAGACGGACTAGTTTTGCAGATACGCAGTATTTT. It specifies CASRRTSFADTQYF.

The CDR3 reads CASSEPPRGIIAGELFF. CDR3 nucleotide sequence: TGTGCCAGCAGTGAACCTCCCCGGGGAATCATCGCCGGGGAGCTGTTTTTT. V and J are TRBV6-1 and TRBJ2-2; a possible D gene is TRBD2 (5 bases). The CDR3 spans 17 residues. Trimming shortened V by 2 bases and J by 6 bases, and 19 bases separated the two germline ends. CDR1 MNHNS and CDR2 SASEGT come from the germline V gene.

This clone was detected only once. The CDR3 sequence: CAWSANRGRIAYTF. DNA of the CDR3: TGTGCCTGGAGTGCAAACAGGGGGAGGATTGCCTACACCTTC. The J gene is TRBJ1-2, the V gene TRBV30; 8 bases are shared with TRBD1. The CDR3 length is 14 residues. Germline-derived CDR1 and CDR2 are GTSNPN and SVGIG (reference sequence). With V trimmed by 1 base and J by 10 bases, 11 bases remained unmatched.

This chain's CDR3 is CASSLQYNEQFF. Written as DNA, the CDR3 is TGTGCCAGCAGCTTACAATACAATGAGCAGTTCTTC. This rearrangement joins TRBV7-9 to TRBJ2-1; no clear D. The CDR3 runs 12 residues. CDR1 SEHNR and CDR2 FQNEAQ come from the germline V gene (reference sequence). V was clipped by 2 bases and J by 4 bases, with 3 bases between them.

The CDR3, as DNA: TGTGCCAGCAGCGTAGGTGGTGGGGGGCCAGATACGCAGTATTTT. Residues: CASSVGGGGPDTQYF. The genes are TRBV9 and TRBJ2-3; perhaps D is TRBD1 or TRBD2 (6 bases each). With 0 bases removed from V and 4 bases from J, the gap between germline ends came to 12 bases. Germline V gene data show CDR1 as SGDLS and CDR2 as YYNGEE. CDR3 length: 15 residues. The full variable domain, its missing parts supplied by reference TRBV9 and TRBJ2-3, is DSGVTQTPKHLITATGQRVTLRCSPRSGDLSVYWYQQSLDQGLQFLIQYYNGEERAKGNILERFSAQQFPDLHSELNLSSLELGDSALYFCASSVGGGGPDTQYFGPGTRLTVL.

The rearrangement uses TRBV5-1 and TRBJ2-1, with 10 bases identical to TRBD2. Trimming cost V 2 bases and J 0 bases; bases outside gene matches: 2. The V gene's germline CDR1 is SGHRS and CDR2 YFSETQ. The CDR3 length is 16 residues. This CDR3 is CASSFSSGSSYNEQFF. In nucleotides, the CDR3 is TGCGCCAGCAGCTTTTCTAGCGGGAGCTCCTACAATGAGCAGTTCTTC.

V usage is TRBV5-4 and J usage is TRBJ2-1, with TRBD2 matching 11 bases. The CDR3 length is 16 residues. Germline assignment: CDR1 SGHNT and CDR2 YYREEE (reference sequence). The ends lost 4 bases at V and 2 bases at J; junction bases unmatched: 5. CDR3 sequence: CASSPGTSGPYNEQFF. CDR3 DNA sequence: TGTGCCAGCAGCCCGGGGACTAGCGGTCCCTACAATGAGCAGTTCTTC.

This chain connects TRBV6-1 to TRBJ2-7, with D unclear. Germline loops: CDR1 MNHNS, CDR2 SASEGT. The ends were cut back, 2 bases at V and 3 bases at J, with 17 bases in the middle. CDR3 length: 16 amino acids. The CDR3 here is CASSELATGSVYEQYF. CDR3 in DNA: TGTGCCAGCAGTGAATTGGCGACCGGCTCAGTCTACGAGCAGTACTTC.

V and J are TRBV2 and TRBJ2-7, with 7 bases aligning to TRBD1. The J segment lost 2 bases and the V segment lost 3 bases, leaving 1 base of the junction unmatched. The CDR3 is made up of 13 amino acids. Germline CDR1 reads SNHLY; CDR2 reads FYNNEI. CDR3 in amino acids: CASSDDRAYEQYF. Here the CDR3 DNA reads TGTGCCAGCAGTGATGACAGGGCCTACGAGCAGTACTTC.

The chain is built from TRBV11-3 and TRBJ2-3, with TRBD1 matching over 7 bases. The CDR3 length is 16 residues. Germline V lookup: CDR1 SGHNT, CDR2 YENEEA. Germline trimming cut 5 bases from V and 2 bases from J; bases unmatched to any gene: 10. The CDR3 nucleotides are TGTGCCAGCAGCAGGAGGACAGGCGCGACCACAGATACGCAGTATTTT. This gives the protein CASSRRTGATTDTQYF. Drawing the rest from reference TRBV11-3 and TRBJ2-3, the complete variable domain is EAGVVQSPRYKIIEKKQPVAFWCNPISGHNTLYWYLQNLGQGPELLIRYENEEAVDDSQLPKDRFSAERLKGVDSTLKIQPAELGDSAVYLCASSRRTGATTDTQYFGPGTRLTVL.

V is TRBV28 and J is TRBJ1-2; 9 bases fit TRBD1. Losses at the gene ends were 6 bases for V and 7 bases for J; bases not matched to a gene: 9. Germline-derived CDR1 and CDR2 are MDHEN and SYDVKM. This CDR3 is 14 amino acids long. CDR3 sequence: CASSLPDRGSGYTF. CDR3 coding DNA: TGTGCCAGCAGCCTTCCGGACAGGGGCAGTGGCTACACCTTC.

CDR3 amino acids: CASSVDGSSETQYF. The CDR3 region has the DNA TGTGCCAGCAGCGTTGACGGGAGTAGCGAGACCCAGTACTTC. V usage is TRBV9 and J usage is TRBJ2-5, with a tentative D call TRBD2 (6 bases). Deletions cut 2 bases from V and 5 bases from J, with 13 bases between. Germline CDR1 and CDR2: SGDLS and YYNGEE. This CDR3 comprises 14 residues.

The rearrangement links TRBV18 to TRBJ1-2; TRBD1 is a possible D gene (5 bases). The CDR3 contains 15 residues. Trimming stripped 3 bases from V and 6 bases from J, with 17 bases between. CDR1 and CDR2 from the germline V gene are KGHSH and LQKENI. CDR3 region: CASSPTGPPAHGYTF. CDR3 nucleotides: TGTGCCAGCTCACCCACGGGACCCCCAGCGCATGGCTACACCTTC.

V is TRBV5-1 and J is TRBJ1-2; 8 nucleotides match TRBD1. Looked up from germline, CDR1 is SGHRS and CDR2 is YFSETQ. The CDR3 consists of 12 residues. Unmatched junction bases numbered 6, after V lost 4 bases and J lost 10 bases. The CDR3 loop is CASSKDRVDYTF. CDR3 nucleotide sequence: TGCGCCAGCAGCAAGGACAGGGTTGACTACACCTTC. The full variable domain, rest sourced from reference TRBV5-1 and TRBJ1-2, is KAGVTQTPRYLIKTRGQQVTLSCSPISGHRSVSWYQQTPGQGLQFLFEYFSETQRNKGNFPGRFSGRQFSNSRSEMNVSTLELGDSALYLCASSKDRVDYTFGSGTRLTVV.

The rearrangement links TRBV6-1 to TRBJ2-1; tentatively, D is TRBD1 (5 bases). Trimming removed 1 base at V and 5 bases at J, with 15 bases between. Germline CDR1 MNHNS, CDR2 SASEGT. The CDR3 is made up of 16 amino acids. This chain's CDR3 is CASSEVWGLLDNEQFF. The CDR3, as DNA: TGTGCCAGCAGTGAAGTTTGGGGCCTCCTAGACAATGAGCAGTTCTTC.

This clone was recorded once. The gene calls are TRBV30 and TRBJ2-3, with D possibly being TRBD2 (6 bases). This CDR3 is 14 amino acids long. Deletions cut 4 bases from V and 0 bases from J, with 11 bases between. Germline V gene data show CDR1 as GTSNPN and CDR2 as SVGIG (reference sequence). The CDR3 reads CAWTLATSTDTQYF. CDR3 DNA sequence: TGTGCCTGGACCCTAGCGACTAGCACAGATACGCAGTATTTT.

The CDR3 is CASKASFLLDTQYF. As DNA, the CDR3 is TGTGCCAGCAAAGCTAGTTTTCTTCTAGATACGCAGTATTTT. This chain links TRBV6-1 with TRBJ2-3; D unclear. This CDR3 spans 14 amino acids. V was clipped by 7 bases and J by 5 bases, with 16 bases between them. Germline V CDR1 and CDR2: MNHNS, SASEGT.

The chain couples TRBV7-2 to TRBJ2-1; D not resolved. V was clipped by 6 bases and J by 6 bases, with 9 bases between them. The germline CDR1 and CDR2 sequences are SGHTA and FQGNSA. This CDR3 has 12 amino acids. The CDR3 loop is CASSQTGNEQFF. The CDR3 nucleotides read TGTGCCAGCAGTCAGACGGGCAATGAGCAGTTCTTC.

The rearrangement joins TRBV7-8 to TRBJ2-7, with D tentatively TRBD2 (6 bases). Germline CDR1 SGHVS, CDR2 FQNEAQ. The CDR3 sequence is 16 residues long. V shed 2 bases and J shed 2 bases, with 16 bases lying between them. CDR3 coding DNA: TGTGCCAGCAGCTTACCCAGGGACTTTACGGCCTACGAGCAGTACTTC. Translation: CASSLPRDFTAYEQYF.

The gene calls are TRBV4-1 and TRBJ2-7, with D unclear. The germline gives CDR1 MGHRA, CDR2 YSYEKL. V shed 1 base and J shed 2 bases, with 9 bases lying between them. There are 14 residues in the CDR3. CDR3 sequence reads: CASSQGPVTYEQYF. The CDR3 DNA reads TGCGCCAGCAGCCAAGGGCCTGTTACCTACGAGCAGTACTTC.

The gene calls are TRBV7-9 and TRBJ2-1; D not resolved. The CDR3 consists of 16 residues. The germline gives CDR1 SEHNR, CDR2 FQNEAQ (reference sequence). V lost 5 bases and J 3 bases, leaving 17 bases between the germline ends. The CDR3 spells CASSPTSTPLYNEQFF. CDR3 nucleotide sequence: TGTGCCAGCAGCCCGACCTCTACTCCCCTCTACAATGAGCAGTTCTTC.